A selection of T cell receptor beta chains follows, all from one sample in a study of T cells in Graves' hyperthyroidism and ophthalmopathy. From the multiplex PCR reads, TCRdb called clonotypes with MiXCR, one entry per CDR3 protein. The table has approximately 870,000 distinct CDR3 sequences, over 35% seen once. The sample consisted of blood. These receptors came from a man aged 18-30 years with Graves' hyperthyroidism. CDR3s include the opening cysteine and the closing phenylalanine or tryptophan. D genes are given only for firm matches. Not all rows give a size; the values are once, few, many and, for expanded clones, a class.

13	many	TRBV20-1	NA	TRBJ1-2	TGCAGTGCTAGTTCCAGGGAGGGATATGGCTACACCTTC	CSASSREGYGYTF
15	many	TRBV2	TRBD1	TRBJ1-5	TGTGCCAGCACCAGACAGGGAAACGGCAATCAGCCCCAGCATTTT	CASTRQGNGNQPQHF
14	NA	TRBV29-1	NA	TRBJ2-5	TGCAGCGTTGGGGTGGGGGGCGCGGGTGAGACCCAGTACTTC	CSVGVGGAGETQYF
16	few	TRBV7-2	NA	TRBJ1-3	TGTGCCAGCAGCCCCGCAGTTGGGGGATATGGAAACACCATATATTTT	CASSPAVGGYGNTIYF
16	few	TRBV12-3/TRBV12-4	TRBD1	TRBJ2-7	TGTGCCAGCAGTTTCGGAGTGGGGGACAGGGGCTACGAGCAGTACTTC	CASSFGVGDRGYEQYF
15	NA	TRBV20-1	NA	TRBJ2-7	TGCAGTGCTAGAGATCCGGCTAGCTGGTCCTACGAGCAGTACTTC	CSARDPASWSYEQYF
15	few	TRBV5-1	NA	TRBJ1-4	TGCGCCAGCAGCCAAGCAGAGGCAACTAATGAAAAACTGTTTTTT	CASSQAEATNEKLFF
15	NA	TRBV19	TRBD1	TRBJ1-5	TGTGCCAGCAGTTACGGGACAGGGGTGCGGGAGACCCAGCATTTT	CASSYGTGVRETQHF
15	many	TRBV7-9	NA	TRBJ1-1	TGTGCCAGCAGCGCGGGGCAGGGAGCGCACACTGAAGCTTTCTTT	CASSAGQGAHTEAFF
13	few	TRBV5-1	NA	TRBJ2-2	TGCGCCAGCAGCCTTTACATCACCGGGGAGCTGTTTTTT	CASSLYITGELFF
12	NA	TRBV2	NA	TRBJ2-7	TGTGCCAGTCTTGGTGGGGGGCACGAGCAGTACTTC	CASLGGGHEQYF
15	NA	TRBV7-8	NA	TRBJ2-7	TGTGCCAGCAGCTTAGCGCGAGGGGGGACCTACGAGCAGCACTTC	CASSLARGGTYEQHF
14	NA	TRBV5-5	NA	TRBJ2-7	TGTGCCAGCAGCTTGGTTGGGGCCTCCTACGAGCAGCACTTC	CASSLVGASYEQHF
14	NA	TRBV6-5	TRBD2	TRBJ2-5	TGTGCCAGCAGTTACGGGCGGGAGTTGGATACGCAGTACTTC	CASSYGRELDTQYF
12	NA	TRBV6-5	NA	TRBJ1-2	TGTGCCAGCAGTGGGGACTGGGACGGCTACACCTTC	CASSGDWDGYTF
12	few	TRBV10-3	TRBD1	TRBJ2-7	TGTGCCACCGGGACAGGGGACCACGAGCAGTACTTC	CATGTGDHEQYF
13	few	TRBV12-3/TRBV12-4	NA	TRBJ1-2	TGTGCCAGCAGTTTAAGCCAGGTCTATGGCTACACCTTC	CASSLSQVYGYTF
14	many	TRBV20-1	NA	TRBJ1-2	TGCAGCGCCCGGGGAGGTGAGGGGGAGGATGGCTACACCTTC	CSARGGEGEDGYTF
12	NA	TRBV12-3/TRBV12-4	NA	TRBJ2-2	TGTGCCTGGAGTGTCGGGGCCGGGGAGCTGTTTTTT	CAWSVGAGELFF
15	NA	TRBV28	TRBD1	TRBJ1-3	TGTGCCAGCAGCACAGGGGGCGCAGAGGGAAACACCATATATTTT	CASSTGGAEGNTIYF
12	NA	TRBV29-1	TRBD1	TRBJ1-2	TGCAGCGGAACAGGGGGGGATTATGGCTACACCTTC	CSGTGGDYGYTF
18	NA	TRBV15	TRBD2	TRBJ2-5	TGTGCCACCAGCAGAGAAACAGGACTAGCGGGAAGAAAAGAGACCCAGTACTTC	CATSRETGLAGRKETQYF
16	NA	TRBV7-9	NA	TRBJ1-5	TGTGCCGGCAGATCTGGTATAGGGGGAGACAATCAGCCCCAGCATTTT	CAGRSGIGGDNQPQHF
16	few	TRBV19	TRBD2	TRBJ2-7	TGTGCCAGTAGTATAGACGGGACTAGCGGGAGTTACGAGCAGTACTTC	CASSIDGTSGSYEQYF
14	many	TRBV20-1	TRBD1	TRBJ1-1	TGCAGTGCTAGAAGGGGACAGAGGAACACTGAAGCTTTCTTT	CSARRGQRNTEAFF
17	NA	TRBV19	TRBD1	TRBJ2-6	TGTGCCAGTAGTATCGGGACAGGGGCCTCTGGGGCCAACGTCCTGACTTTC	CASSIGTGASGANVLTF
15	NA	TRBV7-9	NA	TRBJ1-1	TGTGCCAGCAGCACTCCGGGACACCGGAACACTGAAGCTTTCTTT	CASSTPGHRNTEAFF
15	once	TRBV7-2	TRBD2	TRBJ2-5	TGTGCCAGTAGACTAGCTTCGGGGGTAGGGGAGACCCAGTACTTC	CASRLASGVGETQYF
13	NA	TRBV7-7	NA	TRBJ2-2	TGTGCTAGCAGCGTACCAGGAACCGGGGAGCTGTTTTTT	CASSVPGTGELFF
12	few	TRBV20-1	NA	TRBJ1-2	TGCAGTGCTCGGGACGGCCCCTATGGCTACACCTTC	CSARDGPYGYTF
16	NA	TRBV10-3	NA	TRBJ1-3	TGTGCCATCAGTGGGAAAGGGGACGGAACGGGAAACACCATATATTTT	CAISGKGDGTGNTIYF
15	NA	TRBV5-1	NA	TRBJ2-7	TGCGCCAGCAGCTTAGTCCTCAGTGGAATCTCCGGGCAGTACTTC	CASSLVLSGISGQYF
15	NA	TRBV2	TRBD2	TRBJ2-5	TGTCCCAGCAGTTCGGGACTAGCGGGGGGAGAGACCCAGTACTTC	CPSSSGLAGGETQYF
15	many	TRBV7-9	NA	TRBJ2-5	TGTGCCAGCAGCTTCCGGGACAAATCCCAAGAGACCCAGTACTTC	CASSFRDKSQETQYF
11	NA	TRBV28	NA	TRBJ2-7	TGTGCCAGCAGTACACAAACAGGGCAGTACTTC	CASSTQTGQYF
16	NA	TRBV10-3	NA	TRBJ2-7	TGTGCCACCCGCACTCCGGGAACACCAAAAGACTACGAGCAGTACTTC	CATRTPGTPKDYEQYF
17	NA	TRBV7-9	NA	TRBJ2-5	TGTGCCAGCAGCCCGCGTTTCGAGGGGGAGATAGCCGAGACCCAGTACTTC	CASSPRFEGEIAETQYF
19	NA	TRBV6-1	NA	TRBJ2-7	TGCGCCAGCAGCCCCCTCTCCGCTCCAAATCCCGGGCCCTCCTACGAGCAGTACTTC	CASSPLSAPNPGPSYEQYF
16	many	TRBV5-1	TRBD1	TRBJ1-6	TGCGCCAGCAGCTCACGAACTACCGGGACAGGCTCACCCCTCCACTTT	CASSSRTTGTGSPLHF
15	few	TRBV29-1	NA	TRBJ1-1	TGCAGCGTTGAAGGGGGCCGGGCCGGGGACACTGAAGCTTTCTTT	CSVEGGRAGDTEAFF
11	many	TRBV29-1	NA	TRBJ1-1	TGCAGCGTTGGGCAGGGGACTGAAGCTTTCTTT	CSVGQGTEAFF
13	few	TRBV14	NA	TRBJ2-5	TGTGCCAGCAGACAGCCACTCCAAGAGACCCAGTACTTC	CASRQPLQETQYF
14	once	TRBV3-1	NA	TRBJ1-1	TGTGCCAGCAGCCATGTTGCGGCGGGAAATGAAGCTTTCTTT	CASSHVAAGNEAFF
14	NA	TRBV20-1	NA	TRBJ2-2	TGCAGTGCTGGCCGGGACCGAAACACCAGGGAGCTGTTTTTT	CSAGRDRNTRELFF
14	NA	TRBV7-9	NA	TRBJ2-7	TGTGCCAGCAGCCCCTCGGGGGCGCCGTACGAGCAGTACTTC	CASSPSGAPYEQYF
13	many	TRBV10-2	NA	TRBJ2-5	TGCGCCAGCATCGCCGGGATCGAAGAGACCCAGTACTTC	CASIAGIEETQYF
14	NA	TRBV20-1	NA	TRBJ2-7	TGCAGTGCTAGGGAAGCGGCCAGCTCCTACGAGCAGTACTTC	CSAREAASSYEQYF
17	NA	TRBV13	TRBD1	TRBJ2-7	TGTGCCAGCAGCTTAGATCATCGGGACAGGGACTCCTACGAGCAGTACTTC	CASSLDHRDRDSYEQYF
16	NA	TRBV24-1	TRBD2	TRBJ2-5	TGTGCCACCAGTGATTTACCACTAGCGGGAGGTGAGACCCAGTACTTC	CATSDLPLAGGETQYF
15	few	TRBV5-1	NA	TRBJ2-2	TGCGCCAGCAGTTTTAATAGAGGGAACACCGGGGAGCTGTTTTTT	CASSFNRGNTGELFF
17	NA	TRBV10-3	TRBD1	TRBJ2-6	TGTGCCATCAGCGGACAGGGTCTCATCTCTGGGGCCAACGTCCTGACTTTC	CAISGQGLISGANVLTF
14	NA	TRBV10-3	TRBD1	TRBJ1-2	TGTGCCACCGGGACAGGGCTCAGGAACTATGGCTACACCTTC	CATGTGLRNYGYTF
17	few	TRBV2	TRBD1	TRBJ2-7	TGTGCCAGCAGTGAAGGGGGGACAGGGGCCGGCCACTACGAGCAGTACTTC	CASSEGGTGAGHYEQYF